This T cell receptor beta chain was recovered during a study of T cells after yellow fever vaccination. Study details: Fractions containing few cells were prepared with SMART-Seq v4 Ultra Low Input.

Universal primer sites and UMIs were introduced during 5'RACE template-switching synthesis of TCR cDNA. TCRdb re-called the 5' RACE reads through MiXCR, storing one row per CDR3 protein. Among some 340,000 distinct CDR3 sequences listed, approximately 4% were seen once. The germline V gene has CDR1 MNHEY and CDR2 SMNVEV (reference sequence). There are 13 residues in the CDR3. V lost 6 bases, J lost 1 base, and 9 bases lay in between. This clonotype was counted ten times or more. Its antigen is not identified. General study findings and limits: The secondary response was weaker, and its peak arrived faster, on day 5 versus 15. Repertoires sorted by FACS could include abundant clonotypes that are contaminants from the bulk population.

V gene TRBV27 combines with J gene TRBJ1-1, with no clear D. This clonotype originated in a man aged 18 to 35 who received the YFV17D yellow fever vaccine. This specimen was PBMCs, taken 5 days after the yellow fever booster vaccination. CDR3 region: CASSLSRNTEAFF. The DNA of the CDR3 is TGTGCCAGCAGCTTGTCGAGGAACACTGAAGCTTTCTTT.